The present entry profiles one T cell receptor (beta chain) with its context. The antigen remains unidentified. V was clipped by 3 bases and J by 6 bases, with 9 bases between them. Germline lookup yields CDR1 MNHEY and CDR2 SMNVEV (reference sequence). This CDR3 contains 12 residues. The PCR had 60 Vbeta and 13 Jbeta primers. Some clones are missing from TCRdb's copy, which holds only in-frame ones; the method was immunoSEQ multiplex PCR. The repertoire holds around 300,000 clones, with 72% as singletons. The sample is drawn from a study of cytomegalovirus exposure and HLA in healthy donors. Overall study context: Earlier sequencing of 200 million or so T cells yielded about 120 million unique TCR beta sequences. Broader study findings: By a later analysis, the bulk of CMV-associated TCR beta chains appeared HLA-restricted. Earlier analysis yielded a pattern in which most TCR beta V segments were productive about 87% or about 30% of the time.

The sequence was collected from a female donor in good health and CMV-seronegative. Sequenced material: PBMCs. V usage is TRBV27 and J usage is TRBJ2-7; no firm D call. The DNA for the CDR3 is TGTGCCAGCAGTTTCCCGAACGGCGAGCAGTACTTC. Its protein is CASSFPNGEQYF.